The next 19 T cell receptor beta chains were all read from a single sample in a study of T cell repertoires in cytomegalovirus infection. TCRdb called the reads again in MiXCR, with one record for every CDR3 protein. The data show approximately 190,000 distinct CDR3 sequences, 28% seen once. Sequencing was performed on PBMCs. Receptors originate from a human donor in good health (CMV status not recorded). Some clones in this sample may be carry-over from other donors' samples.

The chain combines TRBV12-3 or TRBV12-4 with TRBJ2-1, with TRBD2 matching 7 bases. CDR3 size: 13 residues. Unmatched junction bases numbered 4, after V lost 6 bases and J lost 5 bases. Here the CDR3 reads CASRLGGNNEQFF. In DNA form, the CDR3 reads TGTGCCAGCAGACTGGGAGGGAACAATGAGCAGTTCTTC.

This chain joins TRBV20-1 and TRBJ1-4, with D unresolved. Trimming removed 5 bases at V and 4 bases at J, with 14 bases between. CDR3 length: 14 amino acids. Germline lookup yields CDR1 DFQATT and CDR2 SNEGSKA (reference sequence). The CDR3 coding sequence is TGCAGTGCTGGTATGGGAGTCCATAATGAAAAACTGTTTTTT. Amino acid sequence: CSAGMGVHNEKLFF.

A note on this clonotype: A much larger clone lies a single base off, so this may be a read error. V and J are TRBV7-2 and TRBJ2-3; possibly TRBD2 for D (7 bases). Looked up from germline, CDR1 is SGHTA and CDR2 is FQGNSA. Trimming took 5 bases from V and 5 from J, leaving 17 bases between them. CDR3 length equals 15 residues. For the CDR3, the DNA is TGTGCCAGCAGCCGCGGGGGCCCGGGAAAAGATACGCAGTATTTT. This gives the protein CASSRGGPGKDTQYF.

The chain carries TRBV11-2 and TRBJ2-1; 7 positions agree with TRBD1. CDR3 size: 15 residues. Germline loops: CDR1 SGHAT, CDR2 FQNNGV. Unmatched junction bases numbered 8, after V lost 5 bases and J lost 4 bases. Here the CDR3 reads CASSHLEGAYNEQFF. Here the CDR3 DNA reads TGTGCCAGCAGCCACCTCGAGGGGGCTTACAATGAGCAGTTCTTC.

This clonotype was seen ten or more times. The V gene is TRBV7-8, the J gene TRBJ2-7, with a weak D call TRBD2 (5 bases). This CDR3 region has 14 residues. V lost 3 bases, J lost 3 bases, and 12 bases lay in between. Germline lookup yields CDR1 SGHVS and CDR2 FQNEAQ. The CDR3 DNA reads as TGTGCCAGCAGCTTCGCGAGGGAAAACTACGAGCAGTACTTC. This sequence encodes CASSFARENYEQYF.

This clonotype was found a few times. The chain uses TRBV29-1 and TRBJ1-4, with 7 bases aligning to TRBD1. Germline V gene lookup returns CDR1 SQVTM and CDR2 ANQGSEA. The CDR3 spans 14 residues. V dropped 2 bases and J dropped 7; count of bases not matched to a gene: 7. The CDR3 here is CSVEPGTAGEKLFF. In DNA form, the CDR3 reads TGCAGCGTTGAACCGGGGACAGCGGGTGAAAAACTGTTTTTT.

On this clonotype: A much larger clone differs from this one at a single base, so this may be a read error. The rearrangement joins TRBV7-2 to TRBJ2-7, with D perhaps TRBD1 (6 bases). Germline-derived CDR1 and CDR2 are SGHTA and FQGNSA. V shed 1 base and J shed 8 bases, with 15 bases lying between them. This CDR3 has 14 amino acids. CDR3 DNA: TGTGCCAGCAGCTTAGAGGCCAGGGGTAGCCAGCAGTACTTC. It specifies CASSLEARGSQQYF. Full variable domain (outside the CDR3, taken from reference TRBV7-2 and TRBJ2-7): GAGVSQSPSNKVTEKGKDVELRCDPISGHTALYWYRQSLGQGLEFLIYFQGNSAPDKSGLPSDRFSAERTGGSVSTLTIQRTQQEDSAVYLCASSLEARGSQQYFGPGTRLTVT.

This clonotype was found a few times. The chain uses TRBV2 and TRBJ1-1; D gene ambiguous. The CDR3 sequence is 11 residues long. Looked up from germline, CDR1 is SNHLY and CDR2 is FYNNEI. V dropped 3 bases and J dropped 7 bases, with 6 bases sitting between them. CDR3 sequence reads: CASSDGVEAFF. The CDR3 DNA sequence: TGTGCCAGCAGTGATGGGGTTGAAGCTTTCTTT.

This clonotype has more than one count but fewer than ten. The V call is TRBV7-2, the J call TRBJ1-2; TRBD1 might be the D (6 bases). This CDR3 contains 15 residues. V was clipped by 5 bases and J by 2 bases, with 15 bases between them. CDR1 SGHTA and CDR2 FQGNSA come from the germline V gene. The CDR3, as DNA: TGTGCCAGCAGCCCTAGGACAGTGAGGAACTATGGCTACACCTTC. Its translation is CASSPRTVRNYGYTF.

The sample holds a few counts of this clonotype. The chain couples TRBV11-2 to TRBJ1-5; the match to TRBD1 covers 10 bases. CDR3 length equals 13 residues. CDR1 is SGHAT, CDR2 FQNNGV, per germline. Trimming took 4 bases from V and 10 from J; bases not matched to a gene: 4. CDR3 nucleotide sequence: TGTGCCAGCAGCTCCGGGACAGGGGACCCCCAGCATTTT. Translating gives CASSSGTGDPQHF.

There are many counts of this clonotype. The junction shows a germline mismatch at one end, possibly a read error. The chain combines TRBV7-7 with TRBJ2-5; possibly TRBD1 or TRBD2 for D (5 bases each). The CDR3 runs to 14 residues. Germline V CDR1 and CDR2: SSHAT, FNYEAQ (reference sequence). The CDR3 spells CASSLEGLGETQYF. Here the CDR3 DNA reads TGTGCTAGCAGCTTAGAGGGGTTGGGAGAGACCCAGTACTTC.

This chain uses TRBV7-2 with TRBJ2-7; D gene unclear. V shed 2 bases and J shed 2 bases, with 7 bases lying between them. Germline V gives CDR1 SGHTA, CDR2 FQGNSA. The CDR3 loop spans 13 amino acids. The CDR3 DNA reads TGTGCCAGCAGCTTATCTTTAACCTACGAGCAGTACTTC. Amino acids: CASSLSLTYEQYF. Full variable domain (remainder filled in from reference TRBV7-2 and TRBJ2-7): GAGVSQSPSNKVTEKGKDVELRCDPISGHTALYWYRQSLGQGLEFLIYFQGNSAPDKSGLPSDRFSAERTGGSVSTLTIQRTQQEDSAVYLCASSLSLTYEQYFGPGTRLTVT.

This clonotype has at least ten counts. This rearrangement joins TRBV7-2 to TRBJ2-1; possibly TRBD2 for D (6 bases). The CDR3 contains 15 residues. V lost 5 bases to trimming and J lost 4 bases, with 15 bases between them. The V gene's germline CDR1 is SGHTA and CDR2 FQGNSA. The CDR3 DNA reads as TGTGCCAGCAGCCCTCTCGGGGGTATGTACAATGAGCAGTTCTTC. It encodes CASSPLGGMYNEQFF.

The DNA of the CDR3 is TGTGCCAGTGGAGGACGAGAAGCTTTCTTT. It specifies CASGGREAFF. The chain is built from TRBV19 and TRBJ1-1; D gene unclear. Trimming pared 8 bases from V and 8 bases from J, leaving 9 bases between. Germline lookup yields CDR1 LNHDA and CDR2 SQIVND (reference sequence). The CDR3 runs to 10 residues. Based on the CDR3 plus reference TRBV19 and TRBJ1-1, the full variable domain is DGGITQSPKYLFRKEGQNVTLSCEQNLNHDAMYWYRQDPGQGLRLIYYSQIVNDFQKGDIAEGYSVSREKKESFPLTVTSAQKNPTAFYLCASGGREAFFGQGTRLTVV.

This clonotype was seen ten or more times. A read error may account for a junction end that differs from germline. The chain recombines TRBV7-2 with TRBJ1-1, with D hard to call. Germline CDR1 is SGHTA and CDR2 is FQGNSA. The CDR3 is 14 amino acids. As DNA, the CDR3 is TGTGCCAGCAGTTTAGCTGGACTGCTAACTGAAGCTTTCTTT. Its translation is CASSLAGLLTEAFF.

CDR3 region: CSAGGTEAFF. In nucleotides, the CDR3 is TGCAGCGCTGGGGGCACTGAAGCTTTCTTT. The genes are TRBV29-1 and TRBJ1-1; D is possibly TRBD1 (5 bases). Germline V CDR1 and CDR2: SQVTM, ANQGSEA. V was clipped by 7 bases and J by 4 bases, with 7 bases between them. The CDR3 is 10 residues long.

J is TRBJ2-2 and V is TRBV5-1, with D perhaps TRBD2 (5 bases). Germline values: CDR1 SGHRS, CDR2 YFSETQ. V was pared by 0 bases and J by 6 bases, with 9 bases between. This CDR3 region has 14 residues. The CDR3 region is CASSLAGEAGELFF. The CDR3 DNA reads as TGCGCCAGCAGCTTGGCCGGGGAAGCCGGGGAGCTGTTTTTT.

The chain joins TRBV2 to TRBJ1-1, with D unclear. Trimming stripped 10 bases from V and 1 base from J, with 10 bases between. CDR1 is SNHLY, CDR2 FYNNEI, per germline. The CDR3 contains 12 residues. This CDR3 reads CATDNPNTEAFF. Here the CDR3 DNA reads TGTGCCACCGACAACCCGAACACTGAAGCTTTCTTT.

Ten or more counts support this clonotype. The V call is TRBV2, the J call TRBJ1-1, with no clear D. Trimming took off 4 bases at V and 7 bases at J, with 10 bases between the two ends. The CDR3 is 12 amino acids. CDR1 SNHLY and CDR2 FYNNEI come from the germline V gene. The CDR3 region has the DNA TGTGCCAGCAGTGTGCGAGGCAATGAAGCTTTCTTT. It specifies CASSVRGNEAFF.